This T cell receptor (beta chain) was found in a study of blood T cell repertoires in COVID-19. Whole-study context: Spain, Italy and the United States supplied samples that represented acute and convalescent COVID-19.

Here immunoSEQ multiplex PCR was the method, and the copy in TCRdb shows in-frame clones only, minus some. Here the sample spans 100,000 to 150,000 clones, roughly four fifths being singletons. The CDR3 length is 15 residues. Germline lookup yields CDR1 SGHNT and CDR2 YYREEE (reference sequence). Trimming pared 4 bases from V and 0 bases from J, leaving 11 bases between. Recruited during active infection, patients (from Seattle) were subsequently followed longitudinally. The source material was peripheral blood. The chain links TRBV5-4 to TRBJ1-3; no reliable D call. This TCR was recovered from a man aged 25 to 40 with COVID-19, enrolled during active disease. In DNA form, the CDR3 reads TGTGCCAGCAGCCCAGGACTGATCTCTGGAAACACCATATATTTT. This gives the protein CASSPGLISGNTIYF.